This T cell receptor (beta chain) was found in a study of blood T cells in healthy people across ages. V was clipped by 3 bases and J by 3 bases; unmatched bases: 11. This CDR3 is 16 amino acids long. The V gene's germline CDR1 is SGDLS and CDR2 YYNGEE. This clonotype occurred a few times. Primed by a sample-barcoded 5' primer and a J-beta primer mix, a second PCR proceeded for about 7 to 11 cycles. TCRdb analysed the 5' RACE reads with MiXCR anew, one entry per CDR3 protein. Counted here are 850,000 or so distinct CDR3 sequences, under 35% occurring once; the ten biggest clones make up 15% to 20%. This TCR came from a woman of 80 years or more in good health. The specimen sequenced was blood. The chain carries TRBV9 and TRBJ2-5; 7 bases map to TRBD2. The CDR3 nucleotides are TGTGCCAGCAGCGCCTCCGTCCGGGGGGACGAAGAGACCCAGTACTTC. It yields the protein CASSASVRGDEETQYF.